One and the same sample provided the 21 T cell receptor beta chains below, sequenced in a study of cytomegalovirus exposure and HLA in healthy donors. Only in-frame clones appear in the TCRdb table, and some are missing; sequencing was by immunoSEQ multiplex PCR. There are more than 250,000 clones in the sample; 75% to 90% occur only once, and approximately 1.1% lies in the top ten. The sample was PBMCs. The receptors were sampled from a woman aged 30 to 39 in good health and CMV-seropositive.

The DNA for the CDR3 is TGTGCCAGCAGCGAAATCGGGACTTTGAACACCGGGGAGCTGTTTTTT. It yields the protein CASSEIGTLNTGELFF. The chain employs TRBV7-3 and TRBJ2-2; D may be TRBD2 (6 bases). The V gene lost 5 bases and the J gene lost 1 base, with 14 bases spanning the gap. The CDR3 sequence is 16 residues long. Germline CDR1 reads SGHTA; CDR2 reads FQGTGA.

The V call is TRBV5-8, the J call TRBJ2-7; 9 bases are a match to TRBD1. The CDR3 extends over 15 amino acids. The junction had 6 bases not matched to a gene; V was cut back by 3 bases and J by 2 bases. Per germline, CDR1 SGHTS and CDR2 YDEGEE. In DNA, the CDR3 is TGTGCCAGCAGCTCTACCGGGACAGGGACCTACGAGCAGTACTTC. This translates into CASSSTGTGTYEQYF.

The chain recombines TRBV6-6 with TRBJ1-4, with TRBD1 as a possible D gene (5 bases). The CDR3 is 12 residues long. V lost 9 bases and J 7 bases, leaving 12 bases between the germline ends. Germline loops: CDR1 MNHNY, CDR2 SVGAGI (reference sequence). The CDR3 DNA sequence: TGTGCCAGTGGGGGAAGAGGTGAAAAACTGTTTTTT. Protein product: CASGGRGEKLFF.

The rearrangement joins TRBV7-3 to TRBJ2-3; 15 bases are a match to TRBD2. CDR1 is SGHTA and CDR2 is FQGTGA in the germline V gene. The CDR3 sequence is 15 residues long. After removal of 2 bases from V and 7 bases from J, the junction contained 1 base not matched to a gene. For the CDR3, the DNA is TGTGCCAGCAGCTTAGGGACTAGCGGGAGGTATACGCAGTATTTT. Amino acid sequence: CASSLGTSGRYTQYF.

The chain has TRBV5-6 and TRBJ2-1, with 9 nucleotides matching TRBD2. V shed 5 bases and J 4 bases; nucleotides not matched to a gene: 7. The germline V gene encodes CDR1 SGHDT and CDR2 YYEEEE. The CDR3 sequence is 15 residues long. The CDR3 sequence is CASRKAGGPYNEQFF. The CDR3 region has the DNA TGTGCCAGCAGAAAAGCGGGGGGACCTTACAATGAGCAGTTCTTC.

The chain has TRBV4-3 and TRBJ2-5; perhaps TRBD1 as D (6 bases). With 0 bases removed from V and 4 bases from J, the gap between germline ends came to 9 bases. Germline V gene data show CDR1 as LGHNA and CDR2 as YSLEER. This CDR3 contains 14 residues. The CDR3: CASSQDPRGETQYF. CDR3 sequence (DNA): TGCGCCAGCAGCCAAGATCCCAGGGGAGAGACCCAGTACTTC.

V is TRBV29-1 and J is TRBJ1-3; D perhaps matches TRBD1 (6 bases). Germline V gene sequence: CDR1 SQVTM, CDR2 ANQGSEA. Trimming removed 1 base from V and 0 bases from J, with 19 bases in between. CDR3 size: 18 residues. DNA of the CDR3: TGCAGCGTTGAAGTCCCCAAGGCAGGGGCCTCCTCTGGAAACACCATATATTTT. This codes for CSVEVPKAGASSGNTIYF.

V and J are TRBV9 and TRBJ2-3; D possibly corresponds to TRBD1 (5 bases). Between the trimmed V and J ends, which lost 3 bases and 6 bases, there was a span of 17 bases. Per the germline V gene, CDR1 is SGDLS and CDR2 is YYNGEE. The CDR3 is 15 residues long. CDR3 sequence reads: CASSDDRRSADTQYF. The DNA of the CDR3 is TGTGCCAGCAGCGACGACAGACGTTCTGCGGATACGCAGTATTTT.

This clone has just one count. This chain connects TRBV28 to TRBJ1-6, with TRBD1 matching over 8 bases. Germline assignment: CDR1 MDHEN and CDR2 SYDVKM. V dropped 3 bases and J dropped 5; count of bases not matched to a gene: 6. The CDR3 length is 16 residues. The CDR3: CASSFIGTGDNSPLHF. As DNA, the CDR3 is TGTGCCAGCAGTTTTATAGGGACAGGTGATAATTCACCCCTCCACTTT.

V is TRBV27 and J is TRBJ1-5, with D possibly TRBD1 on 6 matching bases. CDR1 and CDR2 (germline): MNHEY, SMNVEV (reference sequence). The CDR3 consists of 14 residues. The V and J ends lost 1 base and 3 bases respectively, with 7 bases between them. CDR3 DNA: TGTGCCAGCAGTTTATTGGGGGCCAATCAGCCCCAGCATTTT. It yields the protein CASSLLGANQPQHF.

The chain combines TRBV27 with TRBJ1-4; D is unclear. V shed 1 base and J shed 8 bases, with 8 bases lying between them. The CDR3 covers 13 residues. Germline V gene data show CDR1 as MNHEY and CDR2 as SMNVEV (reference sequence). CDR3 sequence reads: CASSLFPPEKLFF. The CDR3 nucleotides are TGTGCCAGCAGTTTATTCCCCCCCGAAAAACTGTTTTTT.

The chain has TRBV27 and TRBJ1-1; D may be TRBD1 (6 bases). Germline CDR1 MNHEY, CDR2 SMNVEV (reference sequence). V shed 5 bases and J shed 0 bases, with 22 bases lying between them. The CDR3 totals 18 residues. CDR3 coding DNA: TGTGCCAGCAGTCCAATACAGGGACGAGGCGGGATGAACACTGAAGCTTTCTTT. Its protein is CASSPIQGRGGMNTEAFF.

This chain links TRBV6-5 with TRBJ2-7; 11 bases agree with TRBD2. The trim removed 5 bases at V and 2 bases at J, leaving 5 bases unmatched. The CDR3 is 15 amino acids. Germline V gene sequence: CDR1 MNHEY, CDR2 SVGAGI. This CDR3 reads CASSQTSGGTYEQYF. CDR3 in DNA: TGTGCCAGCAGTCAAACTAGCGGGGGAACCTACGAGCAGTACTTC.

In DNA, the CDR3 is TGTGCCTGGAGTGGGGTAGGACAAAAACTGTTTTTT. As protein: CAWSGVGQKLFF. The chain carries TRBV30 and TRBJ1-4; D remains unclear. The CDR3 is 12 residues long. CDR1 is GTSNPN, CDR2 SVGIG, per germline (reference sequence). The germline V and J ends were trimmed by 1 base and 9 bases, with 9 bases remaining between them.

This sequence joins TRBV28 and TRBJ2-7, with TRBD1 matching 7 bases. V shed 5 bases and J 3 bases; nucleotides not matched to a gene: 13. Germline loops: CDR1 MDHEN, CDR2 SYDVKM. CDR3 length equals 16 residues. The chain's CDR3 is CASSPPPTGVRYEQYF. The DNA of the CDR3 is TGTGCCAGCAGTCCCCCCCCCACAGGGGTCCGCTACGAGCAGTACTTC. Full variable domain (outside the CDR3, taken from reference TRBV28 and TRBJ2-7): DVKVTQSSRYLVKRTGEKVFLECVQDMDHENMFWYRQDPGLGLRLIYFSYDVKMKEKGDIPEGYSVSREKKERFSLILESASTNQTSMYLCASSPPPTGVRYEQYFGPGTRLTVT.

The genes are TRBV5-1 and TRBJ2-7, with 7 bases matching TRBD1. Trimming removed 2 bases from V and 3 bases from J; junction bases left unmatched: 8. There are 15 residues in the CDR3. CDR1 and CDR2 from the germline V gene are SGHRS and YFSETQ. CDR3 in DNA: TGCGCCAGCAGCTTTGACAGGGTAGGGAACTACGAGCAGTACTTC. Protein product: CASSFDRVGNYEQYF.

A single count supports this clone. This chain uses TRBV27 with TRBJ1-5; D might be TRBD1 (5 bases). Per germline, CDR1 MNHEY and CDR2 SMNVEV (reference sequence). The CDR3 runs to 13 residues. V gave up 2 bases and J gave up 7 bases, with 9 bases separating them. The CDR3 coding sequence is TGTGCCAGCAGTTTAGGGGCAGGGCAGCCCCAGCATTTT. This sequence encodes CASSLGAGQPQHF.

The chain has TRBV15 and TRBJ1-4; 8 bases are a match to TRBD1. The V and J ends lost 3 bases and 4 bases, in that order; junction bases with no gene match: 7. Germline CDR1 is LNHNV and CDR2 is YYDKDF (reference sequence). The CDR3 is 16 amino acids. CDR3 nucleotide sequence: TGTGCCACCAGCAGGGACAGGGCCCCTTTTAATGAAAAACTGTTTTTT. Amino acid sequence: CATSRDRAPFNEKLFF.

The V gene is TRBV18, the J gene TRBJ1-1; D is ambiguous. With 0 bases removed from V and 0 bases from J, the gap between germline ends came to 17 bases. Germline V gene lookup returns CDR1 KGHSH and CDR2 LQKENI. The CDR3 has 18 amino acids. The CDR3, as DNA: TGTGCCAGCTCACCACCCGTCGACCTAAAGCCGGTGAACACTGAAGCTTTCTTT. It yields the protein CASSPPVDLKPVNTEAFF.

The chain carries TRBV30 and TRBJ1-3; D unclear. This CDR3 contains 13 residues. The V gene lost 3 bases and the J gene lost 0 bases, with 6 bases spanning the gap. Germline lookup yields CDR1 GTSNPN and CDR2 SVGIG (reference sequence). CDR3 residues: CAWRPASGNTIYF. Written as DNA, the CDR3 is TGTGCCTGGAGACCGGCCTCTGGAAACACCATATATTTT.

The chain is built from TRBV4-3 and TRBJ2-7; 13 bases line up with TRBD2. CDR3 length: 15 residues. The germline V gene has CDR1 LGHNA and CDR2 YSLEER. The V and J ends lost 3 bases and 4 bases, in that order; junction bases with no gene match: 3. The CDR3 spells CASSQGLAGLYEQYF. In DNA form, the CDR3 reads TGCGCCAGCAGCCAGGGACTAGCGGGGCTATACGAGCAGTACTTC.